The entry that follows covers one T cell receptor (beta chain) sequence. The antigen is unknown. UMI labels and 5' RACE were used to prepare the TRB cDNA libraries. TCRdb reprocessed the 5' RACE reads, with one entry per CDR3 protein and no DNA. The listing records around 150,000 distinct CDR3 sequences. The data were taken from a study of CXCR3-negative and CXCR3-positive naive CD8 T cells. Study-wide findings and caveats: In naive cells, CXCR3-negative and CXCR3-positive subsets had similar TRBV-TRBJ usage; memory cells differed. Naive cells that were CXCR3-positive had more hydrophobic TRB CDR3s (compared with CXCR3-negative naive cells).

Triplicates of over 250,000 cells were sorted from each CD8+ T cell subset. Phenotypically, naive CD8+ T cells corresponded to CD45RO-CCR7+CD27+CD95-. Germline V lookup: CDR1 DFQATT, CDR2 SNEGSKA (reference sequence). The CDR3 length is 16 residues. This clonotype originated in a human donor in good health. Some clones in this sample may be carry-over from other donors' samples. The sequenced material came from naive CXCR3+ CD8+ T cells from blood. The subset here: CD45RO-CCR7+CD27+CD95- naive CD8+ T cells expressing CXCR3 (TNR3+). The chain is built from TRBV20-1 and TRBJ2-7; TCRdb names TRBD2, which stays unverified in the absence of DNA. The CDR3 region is CSARETGPMLTYEQYF.